What follows is one T cell receptor (beta chain) and its context. Per germline, CDR1 SGHVS and CDR2 FQNEAQ. The V and J ends lost 3 bases and 7 bases, in that order; junction bases with no gene match: 10. The CDR3 has 16 amino acids. Then a second PCR, running roughly 7 to 11 cycles, was carried out with a sample-barcoded 5' primer and a J-beta primer mix. Each cDNA was tagged by a template-switch adaptor containing 12 random nucleotides. TCRdb reanalysed the 5' RACE reads using MiXCR and keeps one entry per CDR3 protein. The profile shows 650,000 to 900,000 distinct CDR3 sequences, 60% to 80% of them singletons. This record comes from a study of blood T cells in healthy people across ages.

V gene TRBV7-8 combines with J gene TRBJ2-1; TRBD2 matches 9 bases. The sample comprised blood. The source is a man aged 25 to 45 in good health. The CDR3: CASSFSRGGARNEQFF. The CDR3 DNA reads TGTGCCAGCAGCTTCTCCCGCGGGGGGGCGAGGAATGAGCAGTTCTTC.